This T cell receptor (beta chain) emerged from a study of blood T cell dynamics during melanoma immunotherapy. Clones were read by immunoSEQ multiplex PCR, and TCRdb kept only the in-frame ones, dropping some. The table has 7,500 to 8,500 clones, 85% to 90% seen once. V trimming: 1 base; J trimming: 2 bases; junction bases outside the gene matches: 3. Germline V gene sequence: CDR1 LNHDA, CDR2 SQIVND (reference sequence). The CDR3 is 17 residues long. Time point indicated: week 3, after first cycle of checkpoint inhibitor. Samples come from before therapy and from week 3 after the first blockade cycle.

This specimen consisted of blood, obtained from a patient treated with checkpoint blockade. This TCR came from a human donor with melanoma. The J gene is TRBJ1-5, the V gene TRBV19, with 12 bases that match TRBD1. The CDR3 sequence is CASSIGDRGLGNQPQHF. CDR3 DNA: TGTGCCAGTAGTATAGGGGACAGGGGGCTGGGCAATCAGCCCCAGCATTTT.